The 2 T cell receptor beta chains in this list originate from one sample, sequenced in a study of PD-1 blockade in classical Hodgkin lymphoma. Every single patient, without exception, relapsed after autologous stem cell transplantation, and brentuximab vedotin exposure varied. Sequencing used immunoSEQ multiplex PCR; TCRdb keeps in-frame clones, though not all of them. The table shows 14,000 to 15,000 clones, with around 61% occurring only once. The starting material was peripheral blood mononuclear cells (PBMCs), obtained at baseline. The receptors stem from a human donor with classical Hodgkin lymphoma.

The chain joins TRBV9 to TRBJ2-2; TRBD1 matches 8 bases. Losses at the gene ends were 2 bases for V and 2 bases for J; bases not matched to a gene: 2. Germline-derived CDR1 and CDR2 are SGDLS and YYNGEE. The CDR3 is 15 amino acids. CDR3 bases: TGTGCCAGCAGCGTGACAGGGGTTAACACCGGGGAGCTGTTTTTT. It codes for CASSVTGVNTGELFF.

This chain uses TRBV10-3 with TRBJ2-3; 10 nucleotides line up with TRBD1. This CDR3 is built from 17 residues. V trimming: 4 bases; J trimming: 6 bases; junction bases outside the gene matches: 13. CDR1 and CDR2 from the germline V gene are ENHRY and SYGVKD. The DNA for the CDR3 is TGTGCCATCAGTGTTGTGACAGGGGGCATCCTTGAGGATACGCAGTATTTT. Translated: CAISVVTGGILEDTQYF.